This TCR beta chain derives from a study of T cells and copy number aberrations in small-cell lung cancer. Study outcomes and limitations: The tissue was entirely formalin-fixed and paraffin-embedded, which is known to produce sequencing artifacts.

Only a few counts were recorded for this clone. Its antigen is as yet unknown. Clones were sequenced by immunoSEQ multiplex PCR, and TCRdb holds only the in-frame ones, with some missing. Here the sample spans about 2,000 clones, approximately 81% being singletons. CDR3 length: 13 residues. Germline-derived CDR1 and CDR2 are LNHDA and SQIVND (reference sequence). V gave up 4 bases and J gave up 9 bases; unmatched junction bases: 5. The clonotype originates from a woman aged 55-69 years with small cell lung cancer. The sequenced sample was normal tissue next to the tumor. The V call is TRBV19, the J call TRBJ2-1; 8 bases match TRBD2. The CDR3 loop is CASSTGLGGEQFF. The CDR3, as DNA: TGTGCCAGTAGTACGGGACTAGGTGGTGAGCAGTTCTTC.